This TCR beta chain was obtained from a study of T-cell memory formation after mild COVID-19. Study overall: The TCR clusters were mostly specific to one donor.

This clonotype was counted a few times. The antigen remains undetermined. V dropped 6 bases and J dropped 3 bases, with 15 bases sitting between them. CDR1 SGHVS and CDR2 FQNEAQ come from the germline V gene. This CDR3 contains 15 residues. With constant-segment primers, 5'RACE yielded cDNA libraries of TCR alpha and TCR beta that carried sample barcodes and UMIs. Via MiXCR, TCRdb re-called the 5' RACE reads, giving one row per CDR3 protein. The sample yields fewer than 650,000 distinct CDR3 sequences, about 20% seen once. Study results and caveats: Certain responding clones were present in pre-infection memory, suggesting participation of cross-reactive memory. Clones shrinking between day 15 and 85 showed a balanced CD4/CD8 split, and those that grew later tilted toward CD4+.

This clonotype originated in an adult woman who had mild COVID-19 (a few samples of this study predate the infection). Cell type and time point are not known. Sequencing was done on a sample of PBMCs or a T cell subset sorted from them (not recorded which). V and J are TRBV7-8 and TRBJ2-1; a possible D gene is TRBD2 (6 bases). The CDR3: CASRSLSGVYNEQFF. The CDR3 DNA sequence: TGTGCCAGCAGGTCACTTAGCGGCGTCTACAATGAGCAGTTCTTC.